Below are 14 T cell receptor beta chains sequenced from a single sample in a study of T-cell memory formation after mild COVID-19 listed by TCRdb under 2021. The library came from 5' RACE. The data were produced on an Illumina NovaSeq 6000. TCRdb handled the public reads itself, with Q25 trimming in fastp and clone calling in MiXCR, and kept productive beta chains. Every CDR3 protein is listed once, alongside the most common genes and DNA of its rows. The sample includes roughly 310,000 distinct CDR3 sequences, with roughly 15% observed a single time. The biggest ten clones account for more than 20% of the sample. Sequencing input: PBMCs or a T cell subset sorted from them (not recorded which). The receptor set was obtained from a man aged 18 to 29 who had mild COVID-19 (a few samples of this study predate the infection). The sample titles of this study are shuffled in the database, so cell type and time point are left out; the donor was told from shared clones.

J is TRBJ2-1 and V is TRBV2; 11 nucleotides align to TRBD2. CDR1 and CDR2 (germline): SNHLY, FYNNEI. The V gene end was trimmed by 6 bases and the J gene end by 8 bases; junction bases not matched to a gene: 12. The CDR3 sequence is 16 residues long. The CDR3 region is CASSAYLAGGSYEQFF. CDR3 DNA: TGTGCCAGCAGCGCGTACCTAGCGGGGGGTAGCTATGAGCAGTTCTTC.

The gene calls are TRBV6-5 and TRBJ1-2; D is unresolved. V dropped 0 bases and J dropped 7 bases, with 12 bases sitting between them. Germline CDR1 reads MNHEY; CDR2 reads SVGAGI. This CDR3 contains 14 residues. The CDR3 DNA reads as TGTGCCAGCAGTTACTCGTGGGCTTGGGGTGGCTACACCTTC. Amino acids: CASSYSWAWGGYTF.

The chain uses TRBV5-1 and TRBJ1-2; TRBD1 is a possible D gene (6 bases). CDR1 SGHRS and CDR2 YFSETQ come from the germline V gene. The CDR3 covers 15 residues. The germline V and J ends were trimmed by 3 bases and 2 bases, with 14 bases remaining between them. As DNA, the CDR3 is TGCGCCAGCAGCTGGAGTGGGGGGCCGAACTATGGCTACACCTTC. Translation gives CASSWSGGPNYGYTF.

This chain joins TRBV7-9 and TRBJ1-4; 7 bases are shared with TRBD1. The V and J ends lost 5 bases and 5 bases, in that order; junction bases with no gene match: 8. Per the germline V gene, CDR1 is SEHNR and CDR2 is FQNEAQ (reference sequence). The CDR3 spans 15 residues. The CDR3 DNA follows: TGTGCCAGCAGCATGATGACAGGGTGGAATGAAAAACTGTTTTTT. Encoded protein: CASSMMTGWNEKLFF.

This clonotype was observed a single time. This chain links TRBV4-3 with TRBJ2-2; D not resolved. Deletions cut 8 bases from V and 3 bases from J, with 19 bases between. Germline CDR1 reads LGHNA; CDR2 reads YSLEER. This CDR3 spans 16 amino acids. Here the CDR3 reads CASGETTIRYTGELFF. The CDR3, as DNA: TGCGCCAGCGGAGAGACCACTATACGGTACACCGGGGAGCTGTTTTTT.

CDR3 residues: CATSDLRRGATDTQYF. The CDR3 DNA follows: TGTGCCACCAGTGATTTGCGGCGGGGGGCCACAGATACGCAGTATTTT. V is TRBV24-1 and J is TRBJ2-3; 8 nucleotides align to TRBD2. This CDR3 has 16 residues. Germline V CDR1 and CDR2: KGHDR, SFDVKD. The V segment lost 0 bases and the J segment 2 bases; nucleotides outside the gene matches: 3.

This chain joins TRBV28 and TRBJ2-5; 10 bases are a match to TRBD1. CDR1 is MDHEN, CDR2 SYDVKM, per germline. CDR3 length: 14 amino acids. With 7 bases clipped from V and 4 bases from J, the junction kept 6 bases outside the gene matches. The CDR3 DNA is TGTGCCAGCACCCAAGGACAGGGGGGAGAGACCCAGTACTTC. This codes for CASTQGQGGETQYF. The variable domain in full, completed from reference TRBV28 and TRBJ2-5, reads DVKVTQSSRYLVKRTGEKVFLECVQDMDHENMFWYRQDPGLGLRLIYFSYDVKMKEKGDIPEGYSVSREKKERFSLILESASTNQTSMYLCASTQGQGGETQYFGPGTRLLVL.

This clonotype was detected ten times or more. The CDR3 protein is CSAPRGQGTDTQYF. As DNA, the CDR3 is TGCAGCGCCCCCCGGGGACAGGGCACAGATACGCAGTATTTT. J is TRBJ2-3 and V is TRBV29-1; 8 bases line up with TRBD1. The CDR3 totals 14 residues. The V gene end was trimmed by 7 bases and the J gene end by 1 base; junction bases not matched to a gene: 7. Per the germline V gene, CDR1 is SQVTM and CDR2 is ANQGSEA.

This chain joins TRBV6-5 and TRBJ2-3; a possible D gene is TRBD2 (6 bases). Per germline, CDR1 MNHEY and CDR2 SVGAGI. The V end lost 5 bases, the J end lost 1 base, and 13 bases lay between the germline ends. The CDR3 consists of 15 residues. CDR3 sequence (DNA): TGTGCCAGCAGTCCCTGGGAGGCTGGCACAGATACGCAGTATTTT. This codes for CASSPWEAGTDTQYF.

This chain connects TRBV12-3 or TRBV12-4 to TRBJ1-5; perhaps TRBD1 as D (6 bases). The CDR3 loop spans 13 amino acids. The germline V and J ends were trimmed by 3 bases and 7 bases, with 10 bases remaining between them. CDR3 amino acids: CASSLTGFQPQHF. The CDR3 region has the DNA TGTGCCAGCAGTTTGACAGGTTTCCAGCCCCAGCATTTT.

This chain joins TRBV20-1 and TRBJ1-5, with D unclear. In germline, CDR1 is DFQATT, CDR2 SNEGSKA (reference sequence). The CDR3 sequence is 12 residues long. Trimming left V 4 bases short and J 7 bases short, with 11 bases between. The CDR3 DNA reads as TGCAGTGCTAACCGGGCGGAACAGCCCCAGCATTTT. This gives the protein CSANRAEQPQHF.

This clonotype was seen more than once but under ten times. The genes are TRBV7-2 and TRBJ2-7; perhaps TRBD1 as D (5 bases). This CDR3 spans 14 amino acids. Trimming took 5 bases from V and 2 from J, leaving 13 bases between them. Germline V gene data show CDR1 as SGHTA and CDR2 as FQGNSA. CDR3 sequence (DNA): TGTGCCAGCAGCGTACAGGTTAGCACCTACGAGCAGTACTTC. Residues: CASSVQVSTYEQYF. The variable domain in full, completed from reference TRBV7-2 and TRBJ2-7, reads GAGVSQSPSNKVTEKGKDVELRCDPISGHTALYWYRQSLGQGLEFLIYFQGNSAPDKSGLPSDRFSAERTGGSVSTLTIQRTQQEDSAVYLCASSVQVSTYEQYFGPGTRLTVT.

This chain links TRBV7-2 with TRBJ1-1; D is unresolved. Germline V gives CDR1 SGHTA, CDR2 FQGNSA. The ends were cut back, 1 base at V and 1 base at J, with 7 bases in the middle. The CDR3 is 14 amino acids. The CDR3 nucleotides read TGTGCCAGCAGCTTAGTTTACTCGAACACTGAAGCTTTCTTT. Protein: CASSLVYSNTEAFF.

The chain employs TRBV7-7 and TRBJ2-1; D may match TRBD1 or TRBD2 (6 bases each). Germline V lookup: CDR1 SSHAT, CDR2 FNYEAQ (reference sequence). The CDR3 consists of 15 residues. The germline V and J ends were trimmed by 5 bases and 8 bases, with 19 bases remaining between them. CDR3 residues: CASSEGSRGRDEQFF. In DNA form, the CDR3 reads TGTGCCAGCAGCGAGGGATCACGGGGGCGGGATGAGCAGTTCTTC.